One T cell receptor beta chain is described in this entry. TCRdb recomputed calls from the 5' RACE reads with MiXCR, one row per CDR3 protein. The sample lists tens of thousands of distinct CDR3 sequences; about 15% were seen once. The sample is drawn from a study of early T cells in non-severe SARS-CoV-2 infection. As for the study in general: Investigators sequenced bulk RNA drawn from unsorted whole blood, and chains remained unpaired.

Germline values: CDR1 SGHAT, CDR2 FQNNGV. This CDR3 has 19 amino acids. Losses at the gene ends were 2 bases for V and 0 bases for J; bases not matched to a gene: 5. The specimen comprised whole blood, sampled at baseline. This TCR came from an adult who was a healthcare worker with PCR-confirmed SARS-CoV-2 infection or an uninfected control (not recorded which). The chain employs TRBV11-2 and TRBJ1-6, with 12 bases lining up with TRBD1. CDR3 bases: TGTGCCAGCAGCTTACAGGCGGGACAGGGGGCCTCCTATAATTCACCCCTCCACTTT. This sequence encodes CASSLQAGQGASYNSPLHF.